This TCR beta chain was recorded in a study of T cell responses to AZD1222 COVID-19 vaccine. The CDR3 spans 13 residues. The germline V gene has CDR1 LNHDA and CDR2 SQIVND (reference sequence). V shed 6 bases, J shed 6 bases, and the junction held 7 bases outside the gene matches. Profiling relied on immunoSEQ multiplex PCR, and the TCRdb table lists in-frame clones only, not all of them. This sample has 97,000 or so clones; approximately 90% occur once, and the top ten carry around 5%. Sequencing was performed on peripheral blood, taken on day 0 of AZD1222 vaccination. The gene calls are TRBV19 and TRBJ1-2, with 7 bases identical to TRBD1. The TCR was taken from an adult in good health. The CDR3 spells CASRLFQGDGYTF. The DNA of the CDR3 is TGTGCCAGTAGACTGTTTCAGGGGGATGGCTACACCTTC.